The following is a T cell receptor beta chain sequence with its context. Germline loops: CDR1 MNHEY, CDR2 SMNVEV (reference sequence). The CDR3 contains 14 residues. Trimming removed 2 bases from V and 5 bases from J, with 7 bases in between. As processed by the authors: Scientists estimated how many nucleated cells there were by amplifying reference gene primers. TCRdb's table, derived via immunoSEQ multiplex PCR, lists solely in-frame clones and lacks some. For V, J and clone size, that table is used; D and trimming come from the DNA. The table lists approximately 190,000 clones, around 83% of them singletons. The record originates from a study of blood T cell repertoires in COVID-19. Study information: Samples representing acute and convalescent COVID-19 were sourced from the United States, Italy and Spain. PBMCs, B-cell-depleted T cells, or T cells were the source of the cDNA or gDNA that made up the material.

The chain uses TRBV27 and TRBJ1-6; D not certain. This sequence was found in a woman between 40 and 50 years old with acute or convalescent COVID-19. Sequences were obtained from peripheral blood. The CDR3 here is CASSLLGHNSPLHF. CDR3 in DNA: TGTGCCAGCAGTTTACTGGGCCATAATTCACCCCTCCACTTT.